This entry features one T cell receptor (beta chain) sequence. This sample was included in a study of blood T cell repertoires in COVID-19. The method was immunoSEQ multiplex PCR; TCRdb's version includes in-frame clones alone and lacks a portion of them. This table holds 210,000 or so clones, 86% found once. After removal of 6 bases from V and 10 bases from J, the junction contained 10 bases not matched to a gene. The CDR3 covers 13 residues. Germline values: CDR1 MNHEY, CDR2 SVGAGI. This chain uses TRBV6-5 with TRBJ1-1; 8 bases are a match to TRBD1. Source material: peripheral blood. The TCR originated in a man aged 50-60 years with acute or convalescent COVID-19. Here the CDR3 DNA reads TGTGCCAGCAGGCGGACAGGGTTTGAGGGAGCTTTCTTT. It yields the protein CASRRTGFEGAFF.